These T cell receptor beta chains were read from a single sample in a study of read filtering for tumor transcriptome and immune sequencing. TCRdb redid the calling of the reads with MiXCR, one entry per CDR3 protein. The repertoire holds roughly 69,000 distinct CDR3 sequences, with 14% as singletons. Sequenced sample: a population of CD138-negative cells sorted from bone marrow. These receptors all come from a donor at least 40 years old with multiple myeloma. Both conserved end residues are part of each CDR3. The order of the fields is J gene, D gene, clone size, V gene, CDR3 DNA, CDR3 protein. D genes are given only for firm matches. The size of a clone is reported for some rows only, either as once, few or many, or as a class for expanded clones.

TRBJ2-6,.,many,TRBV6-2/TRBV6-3,TGTGCCAGCAGCCGGGACGGGAACTCGGTCCTGACTTTC,CASSRDGNSVLTF
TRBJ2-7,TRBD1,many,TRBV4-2,TGTGCCAGCAGCCAAGACGAGGGACAGGAGCAGTACTTC,CASSQDEGQEQYF
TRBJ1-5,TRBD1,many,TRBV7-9,TGTGCCAGCAGCTTTTCATCCGGGACAGGTAACAATCAGCCCCAGCATTTT,CASSFSSGTGNNQPQHF
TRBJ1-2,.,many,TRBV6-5,TGTGCCAGCAGTTACAGTTCGGAAAACTATGGCTACACCTTC,CASSYSSENYGYTF
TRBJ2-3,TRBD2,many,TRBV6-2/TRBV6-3,TGTGCCAGCAGTTACAACCCTTTTGCGGGAGAAATCACAGATACGCAGTATTTT,CASSYNPFAGEITDTQYF
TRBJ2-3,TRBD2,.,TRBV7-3,TGTGCCAGCAGCTTAGGGCTAGCGGGACCCACAGATACGCAGTGTTTT,CASSLGLAGPTDTQCF
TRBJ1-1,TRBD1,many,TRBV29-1,TGCAGCGGACGGACAGGGCCTAACACTGAAGCTTTCTTT,CSGRTGPNTEAFF
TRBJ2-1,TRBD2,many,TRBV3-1,TGTGCCAGCAGCCACTTGGGACTAGCGGGAGGTTACAATGAGCAGTTCTTC,CASSHLGLAGGYNEQFF
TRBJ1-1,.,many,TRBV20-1,TGCAGTGCTAGAGGCGCAGGGGACACTGAAGCTTTCTTT,CSARGAGDTEAFF
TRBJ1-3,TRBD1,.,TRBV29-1,TGCAGCGTTGGGGGACAGTCCTCTGGAAACACCATATATTTT,CSVGGQSSGNTIYF
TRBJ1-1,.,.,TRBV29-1,TGCAGCGTTGAGCCCAGCCTGCGCACTGAAGCTTTCTTT,CSVEPSLRTEAFF
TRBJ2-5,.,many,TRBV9,TGTGCCAGCAGCGTAGTTGGGACTTCTCAAGAGACCCAGTACTTC,CASSVVGTSQETQYF
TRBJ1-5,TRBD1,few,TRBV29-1,TGCAGCGTTCAAGGACAGGGGGTAGGGCAGCCCCAGCATTTT,CSVQGQGVGQPQHF
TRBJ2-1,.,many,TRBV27,TGTGCCAGCTCTGGGGGGAACGATGAGCAGTTCTTC,CASSGGNDEQFF
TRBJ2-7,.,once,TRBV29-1,TGCAGCGTTGAAGAGTTCCGGGGGAGCTACGAGCAGTACTTC,CSVEEFRGSYEQYF
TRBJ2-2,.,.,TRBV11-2,TGTGCCAGCAGCTTAGGGGTCCTAGCTAACACCGGGGAGCTGTTTTTT,CASSLGVLANTGELFF
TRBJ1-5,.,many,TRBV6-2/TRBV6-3,TGTGCCAGCAGTTACCGGCCAGGGTTCGATCAGCCCCAGCATTTT,CASSYRPGFDQPQHF
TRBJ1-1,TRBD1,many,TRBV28,TGTGCCAGCAGTCTAAGAAGACAGGGTTGGAACACTGAAGCTTTCTTT,CASSLRRQGWNTEAFF
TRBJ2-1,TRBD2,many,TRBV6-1,TGTGCCAGCCGGGATGGTAGCGGGTTCTTCAACAATGAGCAGTTCTTC,CASRDGSGFFNNEQFF
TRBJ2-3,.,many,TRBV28,TGTGCCAGCGGGCTTCGGTCCCAAAGTGTGAAAGCGACGCAGTATTTT,CASGLRSQSVKATQYF
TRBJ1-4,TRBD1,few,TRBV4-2,TGTGCCAGCAGCCAACCGGGACAGGGCGATGAAAAACTGTTTTTT,CASSQPGQGDEKLFF
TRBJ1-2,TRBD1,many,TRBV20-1,TGCAGTGCTTCCCGAGCTGGGACAGGGGGCTCTGGCTACACCTTC,CSASRAGTGGSGYTF
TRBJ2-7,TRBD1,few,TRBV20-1,TGCAGTGCTAGGAGGACAGGGGATTACTACGAGCAGTACTTC,CSARRTGDYYEQYF
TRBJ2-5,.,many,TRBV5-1,TGCGCCAGCAGCCAAAGGGAGACCCAGTACTTC,CASSQRETQYF
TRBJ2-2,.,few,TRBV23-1,TGCGCCAGCAGTCAATCGGCCCACCAAATTACGAACACCGGGGAGCTGTTTTTT,CASSQSAHQITNTGELFF
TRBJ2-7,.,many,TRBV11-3,TGTGCCAGCAGCTTCACCCAGGGGCGCTACGAGCAGTACTTC,CASSFTQGRYEQYF
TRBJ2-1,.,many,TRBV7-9,TGTGCCAGCAGCTCCACTACTCGGGGTGCAAGCTACAATGAGCAGTTCTTC,CASSSTTRGASYNEQFF
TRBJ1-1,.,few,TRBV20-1,TGCAGTGCTAGAGAGAACGGACGGCTCTTT,CSARENGRLF
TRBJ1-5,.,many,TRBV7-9,TGTGCCAGCAGCTTAGGCGTGGGAGACAATCAGCCCCAGCATTTT,CASSLGVGDNQPQHF
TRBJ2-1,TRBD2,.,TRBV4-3,TGCGCCAGCAGCCAAGAAACGCTAGCGGGAGTGCAAGATGAGCAGTTCTTC,CASSQETLAGVQDEQFF
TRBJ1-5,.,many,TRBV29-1,TGCAGCGTCGCCGCCACCGGAGGGGTTGGTCAGCCCCAGCATTTT,CSVAATGGVGQPQHF
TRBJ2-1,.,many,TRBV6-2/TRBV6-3,TGTGCCAGCAGCCCTGCCTTGACGGACCTTTACAATGAGCAGTTCTTC,CASSPALTDLYNEQFF
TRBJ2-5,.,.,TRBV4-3,TGCGCCAGCAGCCTAGGAGGGCTGGAGACCCAGTACTTC,CASSLGGLETQYF
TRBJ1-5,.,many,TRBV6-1,TGTGCCAGCATAAAGGGGGACGCAGGTCAGCCCCAGCATTTT,CASIKGDAGQPQHF
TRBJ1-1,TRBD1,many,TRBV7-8,TGTGCCAGCAGCTTCTTTGCAGGGGGGAACACTGAAGCTTTCTTT,CASSFFAGGNTEAFF
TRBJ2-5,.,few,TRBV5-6,TGTGCCAGCAGTAAAACACAGAGGGCTGGGCGGACCCAGTACTTC,CASSKTQRAGRTQYF
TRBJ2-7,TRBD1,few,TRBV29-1,TGCAGCGTTTTGGGACAGGGGGCGCTCGAGCAGTACTTC,CSVLGQGALEQYF
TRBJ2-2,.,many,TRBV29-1,TGCAGCGTTGAAGTGTGGGGGGCTGTCGGGGAGCTGTTTTTT,CSVEVWGAVGELFF
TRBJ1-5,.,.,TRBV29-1,TGCAGCGTTAGAGGAGGAAATCAGCCCCAGCATTTT,CSVRGGNQPQHF
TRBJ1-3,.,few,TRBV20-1,TGCAGTGTTCTGGGACCCCCCTCTGGAAACACCATATATTTT,CSVLGPPSGNTIYF
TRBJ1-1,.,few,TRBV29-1,TGCAGCGCCCGTAACAGGGTTAGGGAAGCTTTCTTT,CSARNRVREAFF
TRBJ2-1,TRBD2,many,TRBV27,TGTGCCAGCAGGAGCGGGGGGGGGGTGAATGAGCAGTTCTTC,CASRSGGGVNEQFF
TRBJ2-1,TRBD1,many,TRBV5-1,TGCGCCAGCAGCTTGGCGACAGGGGGCATGAATGAGCAGTTCTTC,CASSLATGGMNEQFF
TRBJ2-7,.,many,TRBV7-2,TGTGCCAGCAGCTCACTCCGGGGGGCCGAGCAGTACTTC,CASSSLRGAEQYF
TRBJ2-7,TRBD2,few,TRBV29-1,TGCAGCGTTGAAGGTTGGGGACTAGCGGGAGTTAGCTACGAGCAGTACTTC,CSVEGWGLAGVSYEQYF
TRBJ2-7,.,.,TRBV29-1,TGCAGCGTCACGCGGGACACCTCTCCCTACGAGCAGTACTTC,CSVTRDTSPYEQYF
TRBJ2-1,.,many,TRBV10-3,TGTGCCATCAAGTCCCCCGGGGTGGGGGTCAATGAGCAGTTCTTC,CAIKSPGVGVNEQFF